This T cell receptor beta chain was captured by sequencing in a study of cytomegalovirus exposure and HLA in healthy donors. Turning to the study itself: Counted in an early data release were some 81 million unique TCRs from HLA-typed donors.

Whole-study results and caveats: Common viral pathogens seemed, in a later analysis, to connect with several of the most significant clusters.

On this clone itself: Its specificity is unknown.

PCR employed 60 Vbeta and 13 Jbeta primers. Clones were sequenced by immunoSEQ multiplex PCR, and TCRdb holds only the in-frame ones, with some missing. The repertoire has 200,000 to 250,000 clones, 81% of them found once; the top ten carry around 8%. CDR1 SEHNR and CDR2 FQNEAQ come from the germline V gene (reference sequence). The V gene end was trimmed by 4 bases and the J gene end by 14 bases; junction bases not matched to a gene: 11. The CDR3 is 13 amino acids. This chain uses TRBV7-9 with TRBJ1-2, with 9 bases identical to TRBD1. Sequencing was performed on PBMCs. This sequence originates from a woman aged 55-75 years in good health and CMV-seropositive. CDR3 coding DNA: TGTGCCAGCAGCTACGGACAGGGGCCTGGAGGGACCTTC. It translates to CASSYGQGPGGTF. Looking up the rest from reference TRBV7-9 and TRBJ1-2 gives the full variable domain: DTGVSQNPRHKITKRGQNVTFRCDPISEHNRLYWYRQTLGQGPEFLTYFQNEAQLEKSRLLSDRFSAERPKGSFSTLEIQRTEQGDSAMYLCASSYGQGPGGTFGSGTRLTVV.